In its sample, the clone carrying this T cell receptor beta chain was seen a few times. These data belong to a study of blood T cell repertoires in COVID-19. Study in general: The samples span acute and convalescent COVID-19 from the United States, Italy and Spain. T cells, B-cell-depleted T cells, or PBMCs supplied cDNA or gDNA.

In the source study's methods: How many nucleated cells were present was estimated from reference gene primer amplification. Assay: immunoSEQ multiplex PCR; the TCRdb copy retains only in-frame clones and omits some. That table supplies the V and J calls and clone size; D and trimming were determined from the DNA. The sample has more than 95,000 clones; roughly 89% are singletons. Sequenced material: peripheral blood. The sequence was obtained from a woman older than 75 in a cohort sampled during active COVID-19.

CDR3 coding DNA: TGTGCCAGCAGCCAAGATCTTCTGGCGGGGGGCGTCACCGGGGAGCTGTTTTTT. As protein: CASSQDLLAGGVTGELFF. This chain joins TRBV3-1 (or the pseudogene TRBV3-2) and TRBJ2-2; 8 positions match TRBD2. V shed 0 bases and J 4 bases; nucleotides not matched to a gene: 10. The germline V gene has CDR1 LGHDT and CDR2 YNNKEL (reference sequence). The CDR3 totals 18 residues.